This TCR beta chain was sequenced in a study of blood T cell repertoires in COVID-19. The wider study: Specimens from acute and convalescent COVID-19 originated in the United States, Italy and Spain. PBMCs, B-cell-depleted T cells, or T cells were the source of the cDNA or gDNA that made up the material.

The CDR3 has 14 residues. Germline CDR1 reads MNHEY; CDR2 reads SVGAGI. Germline trimming cut 7 bases from V and 4 bases from J; bases unmatched to any gene: 7. How the authors handled the data: It was from reference gene primer amplification that nucleated cell counts were estimated. TCRdb's copy holds only in-frame clones and misses some; the assay was immunoSEQ multiplex PCR. V and J calls and clone size are those listed in that table; D and trimming were worked out from the DNA. The sample comprises around 100,000 clones, over 80% of which are singletons, and just under 2% rests with the top ten.

This receptor was identified in a man between 65 and 85 years old with active or convalescent COVID-19. Sequencing used peripheral blood. The rearrangement joins TRBV6-5 to TRBJ1-5; TRBD1 agrees at 7 bases. The CDR3 reads CASNTGTVNQPQHF. DNA of the CDR3: TGTGCCAGCAATACCGGGACAGTTAATCAGCCCCAGCATTTT.